A selection of T cell receptor beta chains follows, all from one sample in a study of beta chain features in type 1 diabetes. Using immunoSEQ multiplex PCR, the repertoire was profiled, and TCRdb retains in-frame clones only, with some absent. The sample includes some 410,000 clones, roughly 13% seen only once; the top ten take 0.03% to 0.04%. The sequenced sample was naive CD4+ T cells from blood. The receptor source for this set is a man younger than 45 in good health. The CDR3 runs from the conserved cysteine through the conserved F or W. The D gene is left open where the match is weak. Not all rows give a size; the values are once, few, many and, for expanded clones, a class.

d_call j_call clone_size v_call cdr3_aa cdr3_nt
TRBD1 TRBJ2-7 few TRBV5-1 CASKTGGGYEQYF TGCGCCAGCAAAACAGGGGGCGGCTACGAGCAGTACTTC
. TRBJ1-4 few TRBV5-8 CASSFPAGEKLFF TGTGCCAGCAGCTTCCCCGCGGGCGAAAAACTGTTTTTT
. TRBJ2-1 few TRBV28 CASSSGQPSYNEQFF TGTGCCAGCAGTTCTGGACAGCCTTCCTACAATGAGCAGTTCTTC
. TRBJ2-4 few TRBV15 CATSRDNGAPAKNIQYF TGTGCCACCAGCAGGGATAACGGGGCGCCTGCCAAAAACATTCAGTACTTC
. TRBJ1-6 . TRBV6-1 CASSEGRGSPLHF TGTGCCAGCAGTGAAGGGAGGGGTTCACCCCTCCACTTT
. TRBJ1-4 . TRBV7-7 CASSPAGVTREKLFF TGTGCTAGCAGCCCAGCAGGGGTGACTAGAGAAAAACTGTTTTTT
. TRBJ2-5 . TRBV5-1 CASRPSGREEETQYF TGCGCCAGCAGGCCATCGGGACGAGAGGAAGAGACCCAGTACTTC
. TRBJ1-5 few TRBV18 CASSPLSGGNQPQHF TGTGCCAGCTCACCACTATCAGGGGGCAATCAGCCCCAGCATTTT
TRBD1 TRBJ2-7 few TRBV5-1 CASSLQGAASSYEQYF TGCGCCAGCAGCTTGCAGGGGGCCGCTTCCTCCTACGAGCAGTACTTC
TRBD1 TRBJ2-7 . TRBV4-3 CASSQGTGRYEQYF TGCGCCAGCAGCCAGGGGACAGGGCGCTACGAGCAGTACTTC
. TRBJ1-1 . TRBV6-5 CASGRDTEAFF TGTGCCAGCGGGCGGGACACTGAAGCTTTCTTT